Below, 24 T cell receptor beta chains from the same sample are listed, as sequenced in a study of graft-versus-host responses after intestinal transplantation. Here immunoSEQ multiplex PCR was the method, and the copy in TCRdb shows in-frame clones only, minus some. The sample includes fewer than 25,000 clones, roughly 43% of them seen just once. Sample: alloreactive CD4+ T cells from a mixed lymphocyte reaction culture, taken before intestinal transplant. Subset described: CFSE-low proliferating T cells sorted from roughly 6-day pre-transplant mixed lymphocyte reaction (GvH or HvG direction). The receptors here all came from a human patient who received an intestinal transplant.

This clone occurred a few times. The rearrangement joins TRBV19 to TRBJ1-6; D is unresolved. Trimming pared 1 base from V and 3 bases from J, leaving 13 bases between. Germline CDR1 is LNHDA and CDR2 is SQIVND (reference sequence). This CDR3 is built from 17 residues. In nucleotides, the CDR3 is TGTGCCAGTAGTATAGGGGGAGCAAGAGTCTATAATTCACCCCTCCACTTT. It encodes CASSIGGARVYNSPLHF.

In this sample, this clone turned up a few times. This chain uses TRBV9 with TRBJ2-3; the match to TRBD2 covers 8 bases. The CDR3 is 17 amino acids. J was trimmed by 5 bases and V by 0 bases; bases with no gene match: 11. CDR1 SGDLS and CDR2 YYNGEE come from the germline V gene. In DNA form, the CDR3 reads TGTGCCAGCAGCGTAGTCCCTCCGGGGGGGCAAGTAGATACGCAGTATTTT. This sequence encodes CASSVVPPGGQVDTQYF.

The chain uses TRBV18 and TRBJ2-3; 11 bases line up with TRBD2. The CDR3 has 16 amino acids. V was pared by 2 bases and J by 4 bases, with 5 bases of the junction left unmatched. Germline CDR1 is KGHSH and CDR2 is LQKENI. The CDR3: CASSPAVAGGADTQYF. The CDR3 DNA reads TGTGCCAGCTCACCAGCGGTAGCGGGAGGGGCAGATACGCAGTATTTT.

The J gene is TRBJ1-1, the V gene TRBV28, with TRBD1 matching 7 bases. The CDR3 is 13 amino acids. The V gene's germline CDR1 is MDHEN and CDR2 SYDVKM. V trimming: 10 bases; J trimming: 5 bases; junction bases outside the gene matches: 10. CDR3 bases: TGTGCCACCACCAAGGGGGCCCGGACTGAAGCTTTCTTT. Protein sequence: CATTKGARTEAFF.

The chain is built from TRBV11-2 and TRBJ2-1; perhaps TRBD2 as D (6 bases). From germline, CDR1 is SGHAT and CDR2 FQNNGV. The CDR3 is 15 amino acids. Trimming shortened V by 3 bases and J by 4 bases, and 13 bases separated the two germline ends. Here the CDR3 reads CASSFSGTQYNEQFF. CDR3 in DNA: TGTGCCAGCAGCTTCTCCGGGACTCAGTACAATGAGCAGTTCTTC.

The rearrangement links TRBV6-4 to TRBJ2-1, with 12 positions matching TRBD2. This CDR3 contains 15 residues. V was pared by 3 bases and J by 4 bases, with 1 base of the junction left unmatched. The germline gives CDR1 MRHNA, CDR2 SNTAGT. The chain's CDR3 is CASSETSGGYNEQFF. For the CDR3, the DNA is TGTGCCAGCAGTGAAACTAGCGGGGGGTACAATGAGCAGTTCTTC.

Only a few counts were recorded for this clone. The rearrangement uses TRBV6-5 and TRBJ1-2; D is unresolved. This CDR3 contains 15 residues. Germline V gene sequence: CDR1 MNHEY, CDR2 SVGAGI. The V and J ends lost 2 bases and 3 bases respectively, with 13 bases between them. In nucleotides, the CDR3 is TGTGCCAGCAGTTACGTTTACAGAAGTTACTATGGCTACACCTTC. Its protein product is CASSYVYRSYYGYTF.

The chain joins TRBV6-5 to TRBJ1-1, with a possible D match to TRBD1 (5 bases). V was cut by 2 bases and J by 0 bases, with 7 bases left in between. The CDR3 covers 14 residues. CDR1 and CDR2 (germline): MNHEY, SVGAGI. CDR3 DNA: TGTGCCAGCAGTTACCAGGGCCTGAACACTGAAGCTTTCTTT. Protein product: CASSYQGLNTEAFF.

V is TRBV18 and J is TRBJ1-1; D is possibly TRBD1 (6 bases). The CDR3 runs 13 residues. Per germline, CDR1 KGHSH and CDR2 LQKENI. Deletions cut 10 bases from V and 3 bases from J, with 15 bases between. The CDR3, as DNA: TGTGCCACAACCTCGGGGGGCTACACTGAAGCTTTCTTT. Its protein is CATTSGGYTEAFF. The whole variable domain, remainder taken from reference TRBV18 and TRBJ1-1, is NAGVMQNPRHLVRRRGQEARLRCSPMKGHSHVYWYRQLPEEGLKFMVYLQKENIIDESGMPKERFSAEFPKEGPSILRIQQVVRGDSAAYFCATTSGGYTEAFFGQGTRLTVV.

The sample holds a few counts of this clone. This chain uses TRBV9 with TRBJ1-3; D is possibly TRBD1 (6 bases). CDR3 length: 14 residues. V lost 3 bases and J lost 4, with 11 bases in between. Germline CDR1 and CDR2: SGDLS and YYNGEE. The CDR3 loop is CASSGQAKGNTIYF. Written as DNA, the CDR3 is TGTGCCAGCAGCGGACAGGCCAAAGGAAACACCATATATTTT.

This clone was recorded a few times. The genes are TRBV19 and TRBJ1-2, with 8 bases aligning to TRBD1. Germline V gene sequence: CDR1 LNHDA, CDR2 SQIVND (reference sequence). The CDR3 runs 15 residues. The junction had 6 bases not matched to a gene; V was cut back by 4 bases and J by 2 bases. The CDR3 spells CASSTRTGQNYGYTF. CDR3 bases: TGTGCCAGTAGTACCAGGACAGGGCAAAACTATGGCTACACCTTC.

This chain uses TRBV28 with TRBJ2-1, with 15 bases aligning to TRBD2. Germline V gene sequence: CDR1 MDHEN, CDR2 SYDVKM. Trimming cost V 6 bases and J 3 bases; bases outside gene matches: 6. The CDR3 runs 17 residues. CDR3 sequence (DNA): TGTGCCAGCAGACCGGGACTAGCGGGAGGACGCTACAATGAGCAGTTCTTC. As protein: CASRPGLAGGRYNEQFF. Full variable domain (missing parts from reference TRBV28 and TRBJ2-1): DVKVTQSSRYLVKRTGEKVFLECVQDMDHENMFWYRQDPGLGLRLIYFSYDVKMKEKGDIPEGYSVSREKKERFSLILESASTNQTSMYLCASRPGLAGGRYNEQFFGPGTRLTVL.

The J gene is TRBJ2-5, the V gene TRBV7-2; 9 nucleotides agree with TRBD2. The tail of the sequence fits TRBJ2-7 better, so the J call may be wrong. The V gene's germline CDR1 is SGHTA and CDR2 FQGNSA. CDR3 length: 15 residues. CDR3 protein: CASSLNSGRPYEQYF. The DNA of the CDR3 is TGTGCCAGCAGCTTAAATAGCGGGAGACCCTACGAGCAGTACTTC.

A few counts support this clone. In nucleotides, the CDR3 is TGTGCCAGCACAATTCAACAGGGTAACTATGGCTACACCTTC. Protein: CASTIQQGNYGYTF. The chain is built from TRBV6-1 and TRBJ1-2; TRBD1 might be the D (6 bases). V lost 7 bases and J lost 1, with 13 bases in between. The length of the CDR3 is 14 residues. The germline V gene encodes CDR1 MNHNS and CDR2 SASEGT.

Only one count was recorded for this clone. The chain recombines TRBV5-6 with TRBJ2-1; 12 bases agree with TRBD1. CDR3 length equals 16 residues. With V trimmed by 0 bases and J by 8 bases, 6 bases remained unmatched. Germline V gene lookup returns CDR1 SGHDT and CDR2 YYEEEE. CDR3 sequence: CASSLVWGQGADEQFF. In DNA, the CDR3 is TGTGCCAGCAGCTTGGTGTGGGGACAGGGGGCTGATGAGCAGTTCTTC.

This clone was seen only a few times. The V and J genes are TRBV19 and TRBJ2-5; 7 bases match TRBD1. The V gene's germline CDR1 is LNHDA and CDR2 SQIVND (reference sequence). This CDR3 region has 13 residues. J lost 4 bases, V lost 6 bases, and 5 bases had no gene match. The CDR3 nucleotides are TGTGCCAGTAGCTCTAGGGGGCGAGAGACCCAGTACTTC. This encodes CASSSRGRETQYF.

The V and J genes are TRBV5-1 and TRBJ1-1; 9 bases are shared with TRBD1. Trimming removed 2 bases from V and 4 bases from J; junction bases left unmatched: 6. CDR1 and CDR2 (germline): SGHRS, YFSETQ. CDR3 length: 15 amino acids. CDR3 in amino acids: CASSLGDRALTEAFF. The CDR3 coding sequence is TGCGCCAGCAGCTTAGGGGACAGGGCCCTCACTGAAGCTTTCTTT.

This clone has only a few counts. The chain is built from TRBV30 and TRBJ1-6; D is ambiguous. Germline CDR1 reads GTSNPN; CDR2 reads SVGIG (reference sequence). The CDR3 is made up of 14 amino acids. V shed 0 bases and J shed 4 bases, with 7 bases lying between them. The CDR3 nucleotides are TGTGCCTGGAGTGTAACAGTTTATAATTCACCCCTCCACTTT. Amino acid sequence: CAWSVTVYNSPLHF. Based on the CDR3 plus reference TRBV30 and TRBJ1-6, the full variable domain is SQTIHQWPATLVQPVGSPLSLECTVEGTSNPNLYWYRQAAGRGLQLLFYSVGIGQISSEVPQNLSASRPQDRQFILSSKKLLLSDSGFYLCAWSVTVYNSPLHFGNGTRLTVT.

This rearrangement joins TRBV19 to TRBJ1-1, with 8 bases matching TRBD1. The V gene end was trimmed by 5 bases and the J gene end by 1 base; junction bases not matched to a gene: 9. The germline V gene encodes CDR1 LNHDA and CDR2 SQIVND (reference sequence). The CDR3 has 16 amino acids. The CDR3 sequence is CASSPRQGKGNTEAFF. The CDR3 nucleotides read TGTGCCAGTAGTCCGCGACAGGGGAAGGGGAACACTGAAGCTTTCTTT.

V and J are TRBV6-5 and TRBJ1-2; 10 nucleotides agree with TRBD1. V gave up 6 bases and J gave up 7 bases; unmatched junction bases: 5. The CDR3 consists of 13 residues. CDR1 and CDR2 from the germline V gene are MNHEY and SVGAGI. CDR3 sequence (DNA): TGTGCCAGCAGCCGAGACAGGGGGCTTGGCTACACCTTC. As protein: CASSRDRGLGYTF.

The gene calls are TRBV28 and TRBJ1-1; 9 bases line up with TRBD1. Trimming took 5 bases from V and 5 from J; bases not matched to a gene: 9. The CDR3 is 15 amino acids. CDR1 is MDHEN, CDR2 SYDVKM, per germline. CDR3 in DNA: TGTGCCAGCAGTGGCCCGGGACAGGGTAGAACTGAAGCTTTCTTT. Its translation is CASSGPGQGRTEAFF.

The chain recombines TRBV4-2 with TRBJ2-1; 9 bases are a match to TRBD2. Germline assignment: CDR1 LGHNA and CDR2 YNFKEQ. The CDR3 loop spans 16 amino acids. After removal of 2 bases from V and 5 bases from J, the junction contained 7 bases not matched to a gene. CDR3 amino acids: CASSQTYSGGHNEQFF. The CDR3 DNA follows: TGTGCCAGCAGCCAAACCTATAGCGGGGGTCACAATGAGCAGTTCTTC.

CDR3 region: CSAQGRQPQHF. DNA of the CDR3: TGCAGTGCCCAGGGAAGGCAGCCCCAGCATTTT. This rearrangement joins TRBV20-1 to TRBJ1-5; D may be TRBD1 (5 bases). The CDR3 is 11 amino acids. CDR1 is DFQATT and CDR2 is SNEGSKA in the germline V gene (reference sequence). V gave up 6 bases and J gave up 7 bases, with 10 bases separating them.

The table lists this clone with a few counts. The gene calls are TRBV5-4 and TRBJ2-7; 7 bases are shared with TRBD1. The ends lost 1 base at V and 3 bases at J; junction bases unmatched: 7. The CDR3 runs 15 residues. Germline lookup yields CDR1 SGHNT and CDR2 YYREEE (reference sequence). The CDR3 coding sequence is TGTGCCAGCAGCTTGCCGGGACAGTATATCTACGAGCAGTACTTC. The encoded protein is CASSLPGQYIYEQYF.